The T cell receptor (beta chain) under discussion was sequenced for a study of cytomegalovirus exposure and HLA in healthy donors. The ends lost 4 bases at V and 6 bases at J; junction bases unmatched: 5. The CDR3 totals 13 residues. Germline CDR1 reads MNHNS; CDR2 reads SASEGT. The PCR ran on 60 Vbeta and 13 Jbeta primers. Data came from immunoSEQ multiplex PCR; TCRdb stores just in-frame clones and leaves some out. The sample carries about 64,000 clones, over 70% recorded once. This clone occurred a few times. This TCR derives from a male donor in good health and CMV-seropositive. This rearrangement joins TRBV6-1 to TRBJ1-2, with 7 bases matching TRBD1. Specimen: PBMCs. The CDR3: CASSVGRGDGYTF. For the CDR3, the DNA is TGTGCCAGCAGTGTGGGCAGGGGGGATGGCTACACCTTC.